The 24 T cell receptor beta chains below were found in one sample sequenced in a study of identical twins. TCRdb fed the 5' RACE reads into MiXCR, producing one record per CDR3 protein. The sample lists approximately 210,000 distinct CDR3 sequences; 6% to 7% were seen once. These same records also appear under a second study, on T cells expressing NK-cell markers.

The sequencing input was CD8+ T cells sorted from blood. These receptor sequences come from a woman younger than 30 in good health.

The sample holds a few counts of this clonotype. The CDR3 DNA sequence: TGTGCCAGCAGCTTAAGTACGGGGGATATCTACGAGCAGTACTTC. This translates into CASSLSTGDIYEQYF. J is TRBJ2-7 and V is TRBV7-9, with D possibly TRBD2 on 6 matching bases. The CDR3 has 15 residues. V lost 2 bases and J lost 3, with 14 bases in between. Germline loops: CDR1 SEHNR, CDR2 FQNEAQ (reference sequence).

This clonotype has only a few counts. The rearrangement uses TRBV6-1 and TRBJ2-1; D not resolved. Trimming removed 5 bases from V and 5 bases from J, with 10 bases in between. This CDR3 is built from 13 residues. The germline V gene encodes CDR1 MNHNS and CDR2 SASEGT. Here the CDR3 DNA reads TGTGCCAGCAGTCGTCTGGGTCACAATGAGCAGTTCTTC. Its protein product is CASSRLGHNEQFF.

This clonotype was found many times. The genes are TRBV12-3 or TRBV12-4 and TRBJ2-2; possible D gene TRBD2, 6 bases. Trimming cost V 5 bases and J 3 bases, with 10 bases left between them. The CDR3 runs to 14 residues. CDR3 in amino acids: CASSPTGDTGELFF. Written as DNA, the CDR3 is TGTGCCAGCAGTCCCACGGGGGACACCGGGGAGCTGTTTTTT.

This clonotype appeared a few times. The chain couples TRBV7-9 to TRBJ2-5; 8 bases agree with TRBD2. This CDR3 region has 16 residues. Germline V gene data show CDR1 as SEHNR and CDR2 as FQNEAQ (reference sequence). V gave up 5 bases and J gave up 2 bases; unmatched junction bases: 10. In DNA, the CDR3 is TGTGCCAGCAGCCGTTCTAGCGGGCGTCGGCAAGAGACCCAGTACTTC. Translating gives CASSRSSGRRQETQYF.

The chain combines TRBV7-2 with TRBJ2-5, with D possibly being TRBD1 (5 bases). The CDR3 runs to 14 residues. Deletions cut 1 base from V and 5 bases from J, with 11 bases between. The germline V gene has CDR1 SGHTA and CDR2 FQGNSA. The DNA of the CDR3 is TGTGCCAGCAGCTTAGGCAGGGTCCGGGAGACCCAGTACTTC. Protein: CASSLGRVRETQYF.

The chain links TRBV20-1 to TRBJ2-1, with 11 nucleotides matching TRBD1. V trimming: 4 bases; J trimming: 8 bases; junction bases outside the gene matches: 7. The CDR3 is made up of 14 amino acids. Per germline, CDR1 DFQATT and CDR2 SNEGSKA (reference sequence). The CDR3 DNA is TGCAGTGCTACATCCGGACAGGGGGCCGATGAGCAGTTCTTC. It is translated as CSATSGQGADEQFF.

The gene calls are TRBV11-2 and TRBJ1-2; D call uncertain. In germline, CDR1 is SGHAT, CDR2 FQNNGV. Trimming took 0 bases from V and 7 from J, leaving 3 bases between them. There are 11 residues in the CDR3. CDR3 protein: CASSLEGGYTF. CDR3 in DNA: TGTGCCAGCAGCTTAGAGGGTGGCTACACCTTC.

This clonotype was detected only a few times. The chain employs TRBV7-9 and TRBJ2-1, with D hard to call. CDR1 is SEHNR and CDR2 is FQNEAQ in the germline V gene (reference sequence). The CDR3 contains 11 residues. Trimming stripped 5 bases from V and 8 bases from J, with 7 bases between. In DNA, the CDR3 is TGTGCCAGCAGCCCCCCGGATGAGCAGTTCTTC. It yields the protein CASSPPDEQFF.

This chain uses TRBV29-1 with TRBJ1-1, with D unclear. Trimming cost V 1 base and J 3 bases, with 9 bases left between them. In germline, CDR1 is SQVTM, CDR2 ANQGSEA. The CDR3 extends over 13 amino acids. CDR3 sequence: CSVEGWEDTEAFF. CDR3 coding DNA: TGCAGCGTTGAAGGTTGGGAGGACACTGAAGCTTTCTTT.

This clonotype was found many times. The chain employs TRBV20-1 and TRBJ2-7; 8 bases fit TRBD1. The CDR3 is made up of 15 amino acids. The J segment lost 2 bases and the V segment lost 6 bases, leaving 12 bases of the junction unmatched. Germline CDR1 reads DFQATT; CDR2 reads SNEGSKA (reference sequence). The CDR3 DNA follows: TGCAGTGCCCCAGCGACAGGGGCCCTACCCTACGAGCAGTACTTC. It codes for CSAPATGALPYEQYF.

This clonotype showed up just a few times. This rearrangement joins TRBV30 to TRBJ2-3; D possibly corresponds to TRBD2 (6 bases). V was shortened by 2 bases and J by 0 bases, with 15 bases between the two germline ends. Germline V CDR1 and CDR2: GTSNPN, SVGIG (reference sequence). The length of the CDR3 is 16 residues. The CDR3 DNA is TGTGCCTGGAGTTCCCCGGGACTCACTAGCACAGATACGCAGTATTTT. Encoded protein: CAWSSPGLTSTDTQYF.

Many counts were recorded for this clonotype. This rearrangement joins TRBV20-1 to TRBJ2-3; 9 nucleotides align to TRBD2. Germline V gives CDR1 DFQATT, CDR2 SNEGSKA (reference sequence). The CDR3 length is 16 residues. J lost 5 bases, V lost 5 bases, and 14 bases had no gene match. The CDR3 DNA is TGCAGTGCTCCTGGGGTAGCGGGAGTCAGCGGAGATACGCAGTATTTT. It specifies CSAPGVAGVSGDTQYF.

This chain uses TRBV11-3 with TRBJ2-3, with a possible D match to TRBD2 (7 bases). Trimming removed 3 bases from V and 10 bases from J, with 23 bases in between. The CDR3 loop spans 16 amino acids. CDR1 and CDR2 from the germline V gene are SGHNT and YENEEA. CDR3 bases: TGTGCCAGCAGCTTCTTGGAGGGGGGGCCCCAGTGGGCGCAGTATTTT. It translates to CASSFLEGGPQWAQYF.

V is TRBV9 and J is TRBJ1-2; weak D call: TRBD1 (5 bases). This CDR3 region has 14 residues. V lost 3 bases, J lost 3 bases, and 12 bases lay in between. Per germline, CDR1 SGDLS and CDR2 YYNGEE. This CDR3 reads CASSAGGGYYGYTF. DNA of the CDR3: TGTGCCAGCAGCGCCGGCGGGGGATACTATGGCTACACCTTC.

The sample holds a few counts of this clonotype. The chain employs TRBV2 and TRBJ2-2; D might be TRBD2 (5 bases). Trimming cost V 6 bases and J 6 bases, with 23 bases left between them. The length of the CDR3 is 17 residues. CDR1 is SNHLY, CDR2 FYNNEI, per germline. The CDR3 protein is CASSGRKEVARAGELFF. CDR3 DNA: TGTGCCAGCAGCGGGCGGAAGGAGGTGGCGCGGGCCGGGGAGCTGTTTTTT.

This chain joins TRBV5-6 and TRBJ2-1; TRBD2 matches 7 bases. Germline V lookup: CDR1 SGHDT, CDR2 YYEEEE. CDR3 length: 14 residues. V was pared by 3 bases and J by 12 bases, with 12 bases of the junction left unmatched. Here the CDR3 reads CASSSGLVVYGQFF. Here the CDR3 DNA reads TGTGCCAGCAGCTCAGGACTAGTAGTCTATGGGCAGTTCTTC.

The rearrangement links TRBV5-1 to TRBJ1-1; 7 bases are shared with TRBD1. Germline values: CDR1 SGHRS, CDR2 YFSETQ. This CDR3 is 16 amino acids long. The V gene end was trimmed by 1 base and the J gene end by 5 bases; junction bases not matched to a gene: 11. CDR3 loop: CASSLKGAVFYTEAFF. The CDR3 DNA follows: TGCGCCAGCAGCTTGAAGGGGGCAGTGTTTTATACTGAAGCTTTCTTT.

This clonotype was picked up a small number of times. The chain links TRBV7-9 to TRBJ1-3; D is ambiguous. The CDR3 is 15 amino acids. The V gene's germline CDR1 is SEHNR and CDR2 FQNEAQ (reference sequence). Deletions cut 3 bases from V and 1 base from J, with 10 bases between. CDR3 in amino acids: CASSFLAGSGNTIYF. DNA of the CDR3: TGTGCCAGCAGCTTTCTCGCTGGTTCTGGAAACACCATATATTTT. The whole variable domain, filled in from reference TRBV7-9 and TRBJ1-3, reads DTGVSQNPRHKITKRGQNVTFRCDPISEHNRLYWYRQTLGQGPEFLTYFQNEAQLEKSRLLSDRFSAERPKGSFSTLEIQRTEQGDSAMYLCASSFLAGSGNTIYFGEGSWLTVV.

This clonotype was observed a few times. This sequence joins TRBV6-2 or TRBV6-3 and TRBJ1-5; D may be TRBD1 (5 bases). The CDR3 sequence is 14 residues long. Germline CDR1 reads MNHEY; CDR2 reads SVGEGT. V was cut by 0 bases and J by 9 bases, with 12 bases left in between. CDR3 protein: CASSYSRGFGPQHF. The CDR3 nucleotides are TGTGCCAGCAGTTACTCGAGGGGTTTCGGGCCCCAGCATTTT.

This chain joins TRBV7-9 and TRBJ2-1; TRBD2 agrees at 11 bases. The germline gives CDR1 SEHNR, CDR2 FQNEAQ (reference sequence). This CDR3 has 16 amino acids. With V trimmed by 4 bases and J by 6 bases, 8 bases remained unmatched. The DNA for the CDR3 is TGTGCCAGCAGCTACCTTAGCGGGAGGGGGACCAATGAGCAGTTCTTC. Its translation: CASSYLSGRGTNEQFF.

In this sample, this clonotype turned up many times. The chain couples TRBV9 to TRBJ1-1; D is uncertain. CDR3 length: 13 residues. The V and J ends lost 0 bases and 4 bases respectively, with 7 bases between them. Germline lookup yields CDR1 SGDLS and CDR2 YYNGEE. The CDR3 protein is CASSVGGFTEAFF. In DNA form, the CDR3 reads TGTGCCAGCAGCGTAGGAGGATTCACTGAAGCTTTCTTT.

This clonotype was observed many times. The chain's CDR3 is CASSSYRTEETQYF. Here the CDR3 DNA reads TGTGCCAGCAGTTCTTATAGGACGGAAGAGACCCAGTACTTC. J is TRBJ2-5 and V is TRBV11-2; D is unclear. Looked up from germline, CDR1 is SGHAT and CDR2 is FQNNGV. The CDR3 has 14 residues. V shed 6 bases and J shed 3 bases, with 14 bases lying between them. The full variable domain, its missing parts supplied by reference TRBV11-2 and TRBJ2-5, is EAGVAQSPRYKIIEKRQSVAFWCNPISGHATLYWYQQILGQGPKLLIQFQNNGVVDDSQLPKDRFSAERLKGVDSTLKIQPAKLEDSAVYLCASSSYRTEETQYFGPGTRLLVL.

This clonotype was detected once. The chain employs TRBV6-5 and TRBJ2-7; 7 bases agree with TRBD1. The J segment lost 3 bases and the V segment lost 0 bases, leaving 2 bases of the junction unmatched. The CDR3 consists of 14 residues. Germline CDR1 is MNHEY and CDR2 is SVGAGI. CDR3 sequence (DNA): TGTGCCAGCAGTTACTCGACAGGGAACTACGAGCAGTACTTC. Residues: CASSYSTGNYEQYF.

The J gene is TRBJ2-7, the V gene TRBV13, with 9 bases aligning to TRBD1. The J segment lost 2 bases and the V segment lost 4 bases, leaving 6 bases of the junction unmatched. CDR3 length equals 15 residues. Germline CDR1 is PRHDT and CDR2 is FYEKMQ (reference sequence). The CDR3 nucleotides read TGTGCCAGCAGCTCATCCGGGACAGGGACCTACGAGCAGTACTTC. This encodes CASSSSGTGTYEQYF.